Each of the 13 T cell receptor beta chains below was sequenced from the same sample in a study of blood T cell repertoires in COVID-19. The repertoire was sequenced with immunoSEQ multiplex PCR; TCRdb's copy has only in-frame clones and lacks some. The table shows around 96,000 clones, with 90% to 95% occurring only once. The sequenced material came from peripheral blood. The receptors were gathered from a human donor with active COVID-19. The donor label of this sample is uncertain.

This sequence joins TRBV6-2 or TRBV6-3 and TRBJ2-5, with D uncertain. The ends were cut back, 4 bases at V and 0 bases at J, with 9 bases in the middle. Germline V gives CDR1 MNHEY, CDR2 SVGEGT. CDR3 length: 14 residues. The CDR3 DNA follows: TGTGCCAGCAGTTTAGTGAAGTACCAAGAGACCCAGTACTTC. Its protein product is CASSLVKYQETQYF.

The chain uses TRBV11-3 and TRBJ2-1, with TRBD2 matching 11 bases. CDR1 and CDR2 (germline): SGHNT, YENEEA. With 6 bases clipped from V and 9 bases from J, the junction kept 10 bases outside the gene matches. This CDR3 is built from 15 residues. The CDR3 here is CASSRLTSGIGEQFF. In DNA, the CDR3 is TGTGCCAGCAGTCGTCTGACTAGCGGGATCGGTGAGCAGTTCTTC.

The V call is TRBV5-1, the J call TRBJ2-5; D is unclear. Trimming cost V 7 bases and J 1 base, with 8 bases left between them. Germline CDR1 is SGHRS and CDR2 is YFSETQ. The CDR3 is 12 residues long. The CDR3 reads CASGLVQETQYF. The CDR3, as DNA: TGCGCCAGCGGGCTCGTCCAAGAGACCCAGTACTTC.

The chain has TRBV28 and TRBJ1-3, with TRBD1 as a possible D gene (6 bases). Germline V gene data show CDR1 as MDHEN and CDR2 as SYDVKM. The CDR3 loop spans 15 amino acids. V was pared by 4 bases and J by 0 bases, with 10 bases between. DNA of the CDR3: TGTGCCAGCAGTTCCACAGGGACCTCTGGAAACACCATATATTTT. Protein: CASSSTGTSGNTIYF.

The gene calls are TRBV28 and TRBJ2-3; 8 bases agree with TRBD2. CDR3 length equals 14 residues. Trimming took 7 bases from V and 4 from J; bases not matched to a gene: 7. Germline loops: CDR1 MDHEN, CDR2 SYDVKM. The CDR3 loop reads CASNPGGIPDTQYF. Here the CDR3 DNA reads TGTGCCAGCAATCCGGGAGGGATCCCAGATACGCAGTATTTT.

This chain connects TRBV3-1 (or the pseudogene TRBV3-2) to TRBJ1-3; 9 bases agree with TRBD1. Germline V gene data show CDR1 as LGHDT and CDR2 as YNNKEL (reference sequence). Trimming at V came to 4 bases and at J to 3 bases, leaving 7 bases not matched to a gene. The CDR3 has 16 amino acids. The CDR3 coding sequence is TGTGCCAGCAGCCTGGGACAGGGAATCTTTGGAAACACCATATATTTT. As protein: CASSLGQGIFGNTIYF.

V gene TRBV6-6 combines with J gene TRBJ1-1; 7 bases agree with TRBD1. Trimming at V came to 7 bases and at J to 6 bases, leaving 5 bases not matched to a gene. Germline V gene data show CDR1 as MNHNY and CDR2 as SVGAGI (reference sequence). The CDR3 has 12 residues. The CDR3 sequence: CASTYRGPEAFF. In DNA form, the CDR3 reads TGTGCCAGCACCTACAGGGGCCCTGAAGCTTTCTTT.

The chain is built from TRBV12-3 or TRBV12-4 and TRBJ2-7; tentatively, D is TRBD1 (5 bases). The germline V and J ends were trimmed by 3 bases and 3 bases, with 9 bases remaining between them. There are 13 residues in the CDR3. CDR3 sequence reads: CASSFGRVYEQYF. The CDR3 region has the DNA TGTGCCAGCAGTTTCGGCAGGGTCTACGAGCAGTACTTC.

The chain is built from TRBV4-1 and TRBJ2-3, with unresolved D. CDR3 size: 18 residues. The germline V gene encodes CDR1 MGHRA and CDR2 YSYEKL. The germline V and J ends were trimmed by 0 bases and 1 base, with 17 bases remaining between them. The CDR3 coding sequence is TGCGCCAGCAGCCAAGATTGGTCCCCGGGTTCGGGCACAGATACGCAGTATTTT. This codes for CASSQDWSPGSGTDTQYF.

The chain combines TRBV15 with TRBJ1-5; 8 nucleotides agree with TRBD1. Trimming took 5 bases from V and 6 from J; bases not matched to a gene: 6. Germline loops: CDR1 LNHNV, CDR2 YYDKDF (reference sequence). The CDR3 loop spans 14 amino acids. The chain's CDR3 is CATSEWTGLQPQHF. The DNA of the CDR3 is TGTGCCACCAGCGAATGGACAGGGCTTCAGCCCCAGCATTTT.

In this sample, this clone turned up once. The gene calls are TRBV4-1 and TRBJ2-1; a possible D gene is TRBD2 (6 bases). The CDR3 is 16 residues long. V gave up 4 bases and J gave up 3 bases, with 16 bases separating them. Germline CDR1 is MGHRA and CDR2 is YSYEKL. The CDR3, as DNA: TGCGCCAGCAGCCCTTCCCAAGCGGGCCTCTACAATGAGCAGTTCTTC. Protein sequence: CASSPSQAGLYNEQFF.

V usage is TRBV28 and J usage is TRBJ2-7; maybe TRBD2 (5 bases). Germline V CDR1 and CDR2: MDHEN, SYDVKM. The V end lost 6 bases, the J end lost 3 bases, and 12 bases lay between the germline ends. CDR3 length: 13 residues. This chain's CDR3 is CASRIGLHYEQYF. The CDR3 nucleotides read TGTGCCAGCAGAATCGGACTCCACTACGAGCAGTACTTC.

This rearrangement joins TRBV10-3 to TRBJ2-7, with a tentative D call TRBD1 (5 bases). Trimming shortened V by 2 bases and J by 5 bases, and 16 bases separated the two germline ends. This CDR3 region has 15 residues. Germline values: CDR1 ENHRY, CDR2 SYGVKD. The CDR3 nucleotides read TGTGCCATCAGTGAGGGGGCCCTCCTAAGGAACGAGCAGTACTTC. Translating it yields CAISEGALLRNEQYF.